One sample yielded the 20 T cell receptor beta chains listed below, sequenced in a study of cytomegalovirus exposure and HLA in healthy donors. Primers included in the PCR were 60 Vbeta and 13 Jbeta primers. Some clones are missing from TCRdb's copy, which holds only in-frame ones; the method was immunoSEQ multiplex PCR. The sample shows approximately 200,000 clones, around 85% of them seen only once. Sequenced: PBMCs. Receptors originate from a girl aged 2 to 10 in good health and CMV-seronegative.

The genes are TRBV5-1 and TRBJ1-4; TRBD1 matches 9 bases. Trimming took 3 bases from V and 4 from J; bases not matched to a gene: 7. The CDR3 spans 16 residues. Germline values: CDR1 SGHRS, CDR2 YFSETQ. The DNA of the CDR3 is TGCGCCAGCAGCTCGACTCCGACAGGGGGTAATGAAAAACTGTTTTTT. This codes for CASSSTPTGGNEKLFF.

The CDR3 DNA reads as TGTGCCACCAGCAGAGATCAGGGGACCTACGAGCAGTACTTC. Residues: CATSRDQGTYEQYF. The chain joins TRBV15 to TRBJ2-7; perhaps TRBD1 as D (6 bases). The V gene lost 0 bases and the J gene lost 2 bases, with 8 bases spanning the gap. The CDR3 sequence is 14 residues long. Germline assignment: CDR1 LNHNV and CDR2 YYDKDF (reference sequence).

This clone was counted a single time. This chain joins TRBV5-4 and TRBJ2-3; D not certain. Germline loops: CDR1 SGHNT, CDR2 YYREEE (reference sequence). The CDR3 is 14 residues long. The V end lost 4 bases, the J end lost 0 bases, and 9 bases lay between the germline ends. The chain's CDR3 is CASSPGGSTDTQYF. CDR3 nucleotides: TGTGCCAGCAGCCCCGGCGGTAGCACAGATACGCAGTATTTT. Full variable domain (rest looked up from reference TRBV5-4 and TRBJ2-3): ETGVTQSPTHLIKTRGQQVTLRCSSQSGHNTVSWYQQALGQGPQFIFQYYREEENGRGNFPPRFSGLQFPNYSSELNVNALELDDSALYLCASSPGGSTDTQYFGPGTRLTVL.

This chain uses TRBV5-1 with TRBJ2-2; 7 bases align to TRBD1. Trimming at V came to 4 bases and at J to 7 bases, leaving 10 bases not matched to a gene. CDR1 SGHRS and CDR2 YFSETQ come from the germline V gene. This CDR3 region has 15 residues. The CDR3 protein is CASSPGRQGNGELFF. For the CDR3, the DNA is TGCGCCAGCAGCCCGGGGCGACAGGGCAACGGGGAGCTGTTTTTT.

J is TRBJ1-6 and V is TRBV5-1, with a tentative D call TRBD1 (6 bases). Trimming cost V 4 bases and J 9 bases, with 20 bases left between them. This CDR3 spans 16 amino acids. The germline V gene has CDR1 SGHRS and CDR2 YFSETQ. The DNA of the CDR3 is TGCGCCAGCAGCCCAACCCAAGACAGGTCTGGTTCACCCCTCCACTTT. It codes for CASSPTQDRSGSPLHF.

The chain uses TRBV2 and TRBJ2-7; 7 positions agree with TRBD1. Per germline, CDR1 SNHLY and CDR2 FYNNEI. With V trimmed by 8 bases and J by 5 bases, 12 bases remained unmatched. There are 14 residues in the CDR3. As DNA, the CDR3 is TGTGCCAGCGTTATCCTCAGGGGGAGCGACGAGCAGTACTTC. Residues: CASVILRGSDEQYF.

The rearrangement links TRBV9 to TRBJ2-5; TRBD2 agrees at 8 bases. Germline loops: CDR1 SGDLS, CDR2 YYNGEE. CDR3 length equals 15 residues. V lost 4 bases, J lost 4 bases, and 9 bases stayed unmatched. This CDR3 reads CASSPGGAGGETQYF. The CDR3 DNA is TGTGCCAGCAGCCCGGGAGGGGCGGGAGGAGAGACCCAGTACTTC.

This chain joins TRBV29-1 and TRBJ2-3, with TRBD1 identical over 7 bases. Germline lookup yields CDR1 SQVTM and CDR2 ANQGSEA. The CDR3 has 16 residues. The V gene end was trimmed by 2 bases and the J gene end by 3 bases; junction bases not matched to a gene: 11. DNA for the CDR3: TGCAGCGTTGAAATCTGGCAGGGGGTGGATACAGATACGCAGTATTTT. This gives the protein CSVEIWQGVDTDTQYF.

CDR3 DNA: TGCGCCAGCAGCTTGGGGGGCGATAGCTACGAGCAGTACTTC. Its translation is CASSLGGDSYEQYF. J is TRBJ2-7 and V is TRBV5-1; D may be TRBD1 (5 bases). The CDR3 is 14 residues long. Germline V CDR1 and CDR2: SGHRS, YFSETQ. V shed 0 bases and J shed 3 bases, with 10 bases lying between them.

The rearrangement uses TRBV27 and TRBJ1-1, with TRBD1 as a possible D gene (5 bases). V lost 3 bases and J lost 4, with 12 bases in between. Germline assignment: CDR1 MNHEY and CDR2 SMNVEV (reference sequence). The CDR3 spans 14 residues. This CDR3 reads CASSFLGGSTEAFF. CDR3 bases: TGTGCCAGCAGTTTTCTGGGGGGGAGCACTGAAGCTTTCTTT.

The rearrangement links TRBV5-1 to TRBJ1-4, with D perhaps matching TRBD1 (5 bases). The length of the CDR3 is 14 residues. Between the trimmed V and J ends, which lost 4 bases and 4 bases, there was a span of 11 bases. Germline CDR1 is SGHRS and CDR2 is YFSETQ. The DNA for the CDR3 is TGCGCCAGCAGCCCTCAGGGAGGTAATGAAAAACTGTTTTTT. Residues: CASSPQGGNEKLFF.

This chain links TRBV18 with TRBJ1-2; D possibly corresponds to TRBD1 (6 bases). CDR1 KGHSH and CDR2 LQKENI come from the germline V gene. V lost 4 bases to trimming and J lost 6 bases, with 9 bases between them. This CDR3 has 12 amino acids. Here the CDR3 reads CASSLNRDGYTF. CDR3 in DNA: TGTGCCAGCTCACTCAACAGGGATGGCTACACCTTC.

CDR3: CASKVGGIMEPQHF. CDR3 nucleotides: TGTGCCAGTAAGGTGGGGGGAATAATGGAACCCCAGCATTTT. V usage is TRBV19 and J usage is TRBJ1-5; tentative D call: TRBD1 (5 bases). V was shortened by 7 bases and J by 10 bases, with 20 bases between the two germline ends. Germline V gene sequence: CDR1 LNHDA, CDR2 SQIVND (reference sequence). The CDR3 runs 14 residues.

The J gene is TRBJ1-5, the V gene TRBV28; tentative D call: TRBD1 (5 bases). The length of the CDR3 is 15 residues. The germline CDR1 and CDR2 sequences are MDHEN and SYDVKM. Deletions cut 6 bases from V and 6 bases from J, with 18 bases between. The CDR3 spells CASRVMQGMGQPQHF. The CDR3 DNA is TGTGCCAGCAGAGTAATGCAGGGTATGGGTCAGCCCCAGCATTTT.

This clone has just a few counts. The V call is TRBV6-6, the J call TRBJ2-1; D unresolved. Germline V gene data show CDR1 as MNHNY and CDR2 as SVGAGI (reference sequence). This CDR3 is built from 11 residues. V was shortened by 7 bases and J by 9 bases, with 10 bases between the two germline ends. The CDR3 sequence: CASNSVPEQFF. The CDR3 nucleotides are TGTGCCAGCAATTCAGTACCTGAGCAGTTCTTC.

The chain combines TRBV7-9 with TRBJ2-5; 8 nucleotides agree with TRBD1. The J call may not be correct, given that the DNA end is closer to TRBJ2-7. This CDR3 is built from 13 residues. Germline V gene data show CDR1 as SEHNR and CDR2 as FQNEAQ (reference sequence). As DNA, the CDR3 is TGTGCCAGCAGCCTGGGACAGGTAAACGAGCAGTACTTC. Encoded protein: CASSLGQVNEQYF.

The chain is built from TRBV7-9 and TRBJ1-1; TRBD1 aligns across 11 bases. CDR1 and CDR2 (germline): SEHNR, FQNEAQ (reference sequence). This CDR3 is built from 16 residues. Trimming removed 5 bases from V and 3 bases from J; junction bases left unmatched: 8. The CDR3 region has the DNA TGTGCCAGCAGCCGGGACAGGGGGAGGAAGGACACTGAAGCTTTCTTT. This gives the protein CASSRDRGRKDTEAFF.

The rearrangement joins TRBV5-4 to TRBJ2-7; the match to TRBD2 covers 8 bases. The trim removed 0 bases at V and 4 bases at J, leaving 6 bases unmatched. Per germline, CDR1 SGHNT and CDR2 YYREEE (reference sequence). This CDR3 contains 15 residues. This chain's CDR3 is CASSLDLAGRYEQYF. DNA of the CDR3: TGTGCCAGCAGCTTGGATCTAGCGGGCAGATACGAGCAGTACTTC.

The CDR3 reads CASSRQGINEQYF. DNA of the CDR3: TGTGCCAGCAGTCGTCAGGGGATCAACGAGCAGTACTTC. The rearrangement links TRBV6-1 to TRBJ2-7, with TRBD1 as a possible D gene (6 bases). CDR1 and CDR2 (germline): MNHNS, SASEGT. The germline V and J ends were trimmed by 5 bases and 5 bases, with 13 bases remaining between them. The CDR3 length is 13 residues.

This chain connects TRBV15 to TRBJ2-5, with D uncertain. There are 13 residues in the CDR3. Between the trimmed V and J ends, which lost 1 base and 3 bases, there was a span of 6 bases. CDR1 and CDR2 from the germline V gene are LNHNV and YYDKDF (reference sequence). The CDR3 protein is CATSRAAEETQYF. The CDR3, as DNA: TGTGCCACCAGCAGAGCGGCGGAAGAGACCCAGTACTTC.